These 32 T cell receptor beta chains were sequenced from one sample in a study of blood T cell repertoires in COVID-19. Sequenced by immunoSEQ multiplex PCR; TCRdb stores in-frame clones only, minus some. This repertoire shows about 210,000 clones, 83% found once; its top ten account for less than 3%. The sequenced material came from peripheral blood. These TCRs come from a man between 45 and 60 years old with active or convalescent COVID-19.

This sequence joins TRBV4-3 and TRBJ1-2; D remains ambiguous. The ends were cut back, 1 base at V and 6 bases at J, with 12 bases in the middle. Germline CDR1 and CDR2: LGHNA and YSLEER. The CDR3 is 14 residues long. The CDR3 DNA is TGCGCCAGCAGCCAAGGCGGCAGAATCCATGGCTACACCTTC. Translation gives CASSQGGRIHGYTF.

This chain uses TRBV19 with TRBJ2-7; a weak D match, TRBD1 (5 bases). The CDR3 sequence is 15 residues long. Germline CDR1 LNHDA, CDR2 SQIVND (reference sequence). The V gene lost 1 base and the J gene lost 0 bases, with 10 bases spanning the gap. The CDR3 sequence is CASSIAVGASYEQYF. The CDR3 DNA reads as TGTGCCAGTAGTATAGCGGTTGGGGCCTCCTACGAGCAGTACTTC.

The chain recombines TRBV5-1 with TRBJ2-5; 9 bases line up with TRBD1. V lost 4 bases, J lost 7 bases, and 8 bases stayed unmatched. This CDR3 has 14 amino acids. Germline V gene sequence: CDR1 SGHRS, CDR2 YFSETQ. The DNA of the CDR3 is TGCGCCAGCAGCCCATGGACAGGGGAAGGGACCCAGTACTTC. This encodes CASSPWTGEGTQYF. The complete variable domain, with remaining parts taken from reference TRBV5-1 and TRBJ2-5, reads KAGVTQTPRYLIKTRGQQVTLSCSPISGHRSVSWYQQTPGQGLQFLFEYFSETQRNKGNFPGRFSGRQFSNSRSEMNVSTLELGDSALYLCASSPWTGEGTQYFGPGTRLLVL.

The chain carries TRBV30 and TRBJ1-2, with 10 bases matching TRBD1. In germline, CDR1 is GTSNPN, CDR2 SVGIG (reference sequence). The CDR3 has 12 residues. V lost 8 bases, J lost 2 bases, and 2 bases stayed unmatched. For the CDR3, the DNA is TGTGCCGGACAGGGGGAGAACTATGGCTACACCTTC. Residues: CAGQGENYGYTF. The variable domain in full, completed from reference TRBV30 and TRBJ1-2, reads SQTIHQWPATLVQPVGSPLSLECTVEGTSNPNLYWYRQAAGRGLQLLFYSVGIGQISSEVPQNLSASRPQDRQFILSSKKLLLSDSGFYLCAGQGENYGYTFGSGTRLTVV.

This clone was seen just once. The gene calls are TRBV5-1 and TRBJ2-5; TRBD2 agrees at 12 bases. The CDR3 totals 18 residues. Unmatched junction bases numbered 12, after V lost 2 bases and J lost 4 bases. CDR1 is SGHRS and CDR2 is YFSETQ in the germline V gene. The CDR3 DNA follows: TGCGCCAGCAGCTTATCCTCTAGCGGGAGGGGAGGTAGAGAGACCCAGTACTTC. It is translated as CASSLSSSGRGGRETQYF.

The chain is built from TRBV11-2 and TRBJ2-3; 8 bases line up with TRBD2. The J segment lost 10 bases and the V segment lost 1 base, leaving 10 bases of the junction unmatched. CDR1 SGHAT and CDR2 FQNNGV come from the germline V gene. The CDR3 is made up of 15 amino acids. DNA for the CDR3: TGTGCCAGCAGCTTAGCGGGGGGGCCGAATCATCCGCAGTATTTT. Translated, it gives CASSLAGGPNHPQYF.

The CDR3 bases are TGTGCCAGCTCACCGCCTAGCGGGGGGAGGACAGATACGCAGTATTTT. It is translated as CASSPPSGGRTDTQYF. V gene TRBV18 combines with J gene TRBJ2-3; TRBD2 agrees at 11 bases. This CDR3 contains 16 residues. CDR1 is KGHSH, CDR2 LQKENI, per germline. The V gene end was trimmed by 3 bases and the J gene end by 3 bases; junction bases not matched to a gene: 5.

This chain uses TRBV7-9 with TRBJ1-1; 8 bases agree with TRBD1. CDR1 and CDR2 from the germline V gene are SEHNR and FQNEAQ (reference sequence). V trimming: 5 bases; J trimming: 6 bases; junction bases outside the gene matches: 8. The CDR3 spans 14 residues. This CDR3 reads CASSGQGPHSEAFF. In DNA form, the CDR3 reads TGTGCCAGCAGCGGACAGGGCCCCCATTCTGAAGCTTTCTTT.

This clone was seen only a few times. The rearrangement uses TRBV28 and TRBJ2-7, with 7 bases fitting TRBD1. The CDR3 extends over 12 amino acids. In germline, CDR1 is MDHEN, CDR2 SYDVKM. V was pared by 9 bases and J by 3 bases, with 5 bases of the junction left unmatched. CDR3 bases: TGTGCCAGTAGAGGGGACAGCTACGAGCAGTACTTC. This sequence encodes CASRGDSYEQYF.

The J gene is TRBJ1-2, the V gene TRBV3-1 (or the pseudogene TRBV3-2); TRBD1 matches 7 bases. Trimming cost V 5 bases and J 5 bases; bases outside gene matches: 8. Per the germline V gene, CDR1 is LGHDT and CDR2 is YNNKEL (reference sequence). The CDR3 sequence is 14 residues long. CDR3 protein: CASSIRTGQYGYTF. The CDR3 nucleotides are TGTGCCAGCAGCATCCGGACAGGACAATATGGCTACACCTTC.

The rearrangement uses TRBV9 and TRBJ1-6; 9 bases match TRBD1. Trimming at V came to 7 bases and at J to 10 bases, leaving 15 bases not matched to a gene. The germline V gene encodes CDR1 SGDLS and CDR2 YYNGEE. This CDR3 contains 16 residues. The CDR3 DNA sequence: TGTGCCAGCCGATCTCCGGGGACAGGGATCGTCTCACCCCTCCACTTT. This encodes CASRSPGTGIVSPLHF.

The V and J genes are TRBV19 and TRBJ1-6; no clear D. Germline CDR1 and CDR2: LNHDA and SQIVND (reference sequence). The CDR3 contains 13 residues. Trimming took off 4 bases at V and 7 bases at J, with 8 bases between the two ends. As DNA, the CDR3 is TGTGCCAGTAGTACGTTTGAGAATTCACCCCTCCACTTT. This codes for CASSTFENSPLHF. Complete variable domain (other parts from reference TRBV19 and TRBJ1-6): DGGITQSPKYLFRKEGQNVTLSCEQNLNHDAMYWYRQDPGQGLRLIYYSQIVNDFQKGDIAEGYSVSREKKESFPLTVTSAQKNPTAFYLCASSTFENSPLHFGNGTRLTVT.

The V call is TRBV9, the J call TRBJ1-1, with 7 bases lining up with TRBD1. V was clipped by 3 bases and J by 4 bases; unmatched bases: 6. Germline V CDR1 and CDR2: SGDLS, YYNGEE. The length of the CDR3 is 14 residues. This CDR3 is CASSARDRVTEAFF. CDR3 nucleotides: TGTGCCAGCAGCGCAAGAGACAGGGTCACTGAAGCTTTCTTT.

The V call is TRBV29-1, the J call TRBJ1-2; D might be TRBD1 (6 bases). The CDR3 loop spans 12 amino acids. Germline V gene lookup returns CDR1 SQVTM and CDR2 ANQGSEA. V lost 5 bases and J 6 bases, leaving 13 bases between the germline ends. The CDR3 loop reads CSVSAGDHGYTF. CDR3 DNA sequence: TGCAGCGTTTCCGCAGGGGACCATGGCTACACCTTC.

The rearrangement links TRBV5-1 to TRBJ2-3; D possibly corresponds to TRBD1 (5 bases). The ends were cut back, 4 bases at V and 5 bases at J, with 11 bases in the middle. This CDR3 is 13 amino acids long. Germline lookup yields CDR1 SGHRS and CDR2 YFSETQ. The CDR3 is CASSRWGQDTQYF. The CDR3 nucleotides are TGCGCCAGCAGCCGGTGGGGCCAAGATACGCAGTATTTT.

The rearrangement links TRBV15 to TRBJ2-7; possibly TRBD2 for D (6 bases). With 5 bases removed from V and 5 bases from J, the gap between germline ends came to 13 bases. The length of the CDR3 is 13 residues. Germline V gene data show CDR1 as LNHNV and CDR2 as YYDKDF (reference sequence). The CDR3 loop reads CATSLPPGDEQYF. As DNA, the CDR3 is TGTGCCACCAGCTTACCCCCGGGGGACGAGCAGTACTTC.

The chain is built from TRBV27 and TRBJ1-2, with 9 positions matching TRBD1. V shed 4 bases and J 4 bases; nucleotides not matched to a gene: 10. The CDR3 totals 16 residues. Germline V gene data show CDR1 as MNHEY and CDR2 as SMNVEV (reference sequence). The CDR3 nucleotides read TGTGCCAGCAGTTCCTCTCCGGGACAGGGAGTCTATGGCTACACCTTC. Translating gives CASSSSPGQGVYGYTF.

The gene calls are TRBV7-9 and TRBJ2-6; 11 positions match TRBD1. The ends lost 5 bases at V and 0 bases at J; junction bases unmatched: 6. Germline CDR1 reads SEHNR; CDR2 reads FQNEAQ (reference sequence). The CDR3 length is 18 residues. CDR3 nucleotide sequence: TGTGCCAGCAGCCCTGGACAGGGGGCCAGCTCTGGGGCCAACGTCCTGACTTTC. This gives the protein CASSPGQGASSGANVLTF.

The chain links TRBV7-2 to TRBJ1-3, with D possibly matching TRBD1 (5 bases). V lost 5 bases and J lost 2, with 16 bases in between. The CDR3 totals 16 residues. Germline CDR1 is SGHTA and CDR2 is FQGNSA. The CDR3 sequence is CASSPMGGATGNTIYF. Written as DNA, the CDR3 is TGTGCCAGCAGCCCTATGGGCGGGGCGACTGGAAACACCATATATTTT.

The J gene is TRBJ1-2, the V gene TRBV2; D uncertain. The CDR3 is 13 amino acids. Germline CDR1 is SNHLY and CDR2 is FYNNEI. Trimming cost V 6 bases and J 4 bases, with 12 bases left between them. For the CDR3, the DNA is TGTGCCAGCAGCACACCCAGATCCTATGGCTACACCTTC. This encodes CASSTPRSYGYTF.

The chain employs TRBV24-1 and TRBJ2-1; D remains unclear. The CDR3 has 14 residues. Trimming removed 4 bases at V and 1 base at J, with 7 bases between. Germline V gene sequence: CDR1 KGHDR, CDR2 SFDVKD. The CDR3 DNA reads TGTGCCACCAGTGAGGCAGGTTCCTACAATGAGCAGTTCTTC. Amino acids: CATSEAGSYNEQFF.

The V and J genes are TRBV13 and TRBJ2-3; D call uncertain. Looked up from germline, CDR1 is PRHDT and CDR2 is FYEKMQ (reference sequence). CDR3 size: 14 residues. Trimming pared 5 bases from V and 2 bases from J, leaving 11 bases between. CDR3 DNA: TGTGCCAGCAGCGCTAGAGGATACACAGATACGCAGTATTTT. As protein: CASSARGYTDTQYF.

The V gene is TRBV5-4, the J gene TRBJ1-2; a weak D match, TRBD1 (5 bases). The CDR3 length is 13 residues. The V end lost 4 bases, the J end lost 6 bases, and 13 bases lay between the germline ends. Germline values: CDR1 SGHNT, CDR2 YYREEE (reference sequence). CDR3 DNA sequence: TGTGCCAGCAGCCTGCAGGGAGGCGATGGCTACACCTTC. Its protein is CASSLQGGDGYTF.

A single count supports this clone. This rearrangement joins TRBV5-1 to TRBJ2-7; D is possibly TRBD1 (6 bases). The CDR3 loop spans 15 amino acids. V shed 4 bases and J shed 5 bases, with 19 bases lying between them. The germline CDR1 and CDR2 sequences are SGHRS and YFSETQ. The CDR3 DNA follows: TGCGCCAGCAGCCCCCGGGACACCCCCGGCCACGAGCAGTACTTC. This sequence encodes CASSPRDTPGHEQYF. The full variable domain, completed using reference TRBV5-1 and TRBJ2-7, is KAGVTQTPRYLIKTRGQQVTLSCSPISGHRSVSWYQQTPGQGLQFLFEYFSETQRNKGNFPGRFSGRQFSNSRSEMNVSTLELGDSALYLCASSPRDTPGHEQYFGPGTRLTVT.

The chain employs TRBV5-4 and TRBJ2-3, with 9 bases matching TRBD2. V shed 4 bases, J shed 0 bases, and the junction held 6 bases outside the gene matches. Germline V CDR1 and CDR2: SGHNT, YYREEE (reference sequence). The CDR3 runs 16 residues. DNA of the CDR3: TGTGCCAGCAGCGTTGGGACTAGCCGGAGCACAGATACGCAGTATTTT. Its protein is CASSVGTSRSTDTQYF.

The rearrangement joins TRBV19 to TRBJ1-4; 11 nucleotides agree with TRBD1. CDR3 length: 16 amino acids. Trimming removed 7 bases from V and 0 bases from J; junction bases left unmatched: 4. CDR1 LNHDA and CDR2 SQIVND come from the germline V gene (reference sequence). The CDR3 is CASTGQGAATNEKLFF. The DNA for the CDR3 is TGTGCCAGTACCGGACAGGGGGCAGCAACTAATGAAAAACTGTTTTTT.

The chain employs TRBV27 and TRBJ1-5; 7 nucleotides agree with TRBD1. The germline V gene encodes CDR1 MNHEY and CDR2 SMNVEV (reference sequence). The CDR3 contains 18 residues. With V trimmed by 2 bases and J by 7 bases, 17 bases remained unmatched. CDR3 bases: TGTGCCAGCAGTTTACGCCCGACCGAGGGGGCCCTGGGGCAGCCCCAGCATTTT. Protein product: CASSLRPTEGALGQPQHF.

The chain carries TRBV29-1 and TRBJ1-5; tentative D call: TRBD1 (6 bases). The CDR3 is 13 residues long. Germline V gene sequence: CDR1 SQVTM, CDR2 ANQGSEA. With 4 bases removed from V and 6 bases from J, the gap between germline ends came to 13 bases. CDR3 sequence (DNA): TGCAGCGTTGGCGCAGGGGAAACTCAGCCCCAGCATTTT. Its translation is CSVGAGETQPQHF.

Only a few counts were recorded for this clone. The rearrangement joins TRBV4-1 to TRBJ2-2; 10 nucleotides match TRBD1. Unmatched junction bases numbered 15, after V lost 3 bases and J lost 5 bases. This CDR3 region has 19 residues. Germline values: CDR1 MGHRA, CDR2 YSYEKL. In DNA, the CDR3 is TGCGCCAGCAGCCAGGAGGTGGGACAGGGGTTCAGCTGGACCGGGGAGCTGTTTTTT. This encodes CASSQEVGQGFSWTGELFF.

The DNA of the CDR3 is TGTGCCAGCAACGACAGGGTATCCTACGAGCAGTACTTC. Its protein product is CASNDRVSYEQYF. V usage is TRBV12-3 or TRBV12-4 and J usage is TRBJ2-7; TRBD1 matches at 7 bases. CDR3 length: 13 residues. Trimming removed 7 bases from V and 1 base from J; junction bases left unmatched: 4.

The chain links TRBV19 to TRBJ2-1; 8 nucleotides match TRBD2. In germline, CDR1 is LNHDA, CDR2 SQIVND (reference sequence). V was pared by 5 bases and J by 5 bases, with 11 bases of the junction left unmatched. CDR3 length equals 16 residues. CDR3 sequence (DNA): TGTGCCAGTAGTCTCCTAACTAGCGGTGATAACAATGAGCAGTTCTTC. It translates to CASSLLTSGDNNEQFF. The full variable domain, with the rest looked up from reference TRBV19 and TRBJ2-1, is DGGITQSPKYLFRKEGQNVTLSCEQNLNHDAMYWYRQDPGQGLRLIYYSQIVNDFQKGDIAEGYSVSREKKESFPLTVTSAQKNPTAFYLCASSLLTSGDNNEQFFGPGTRLTVL.

The chain recombines TRBV5-1 with TRBJ1-1, with D tentatively TRBD1 (5 bases). Trimming pared 0 bases from V and 3 bases from J, leaving 9 bases between. The CDR3 contains 14 residues. Germline V gives CDR1 SGHRS, CDR2 YFSETQ. CDR3 in amino acids: CASSLGGSYTEAFF. CDR3 DNA: TGCGCCAGCAGCTTGGGGGGCAGTTACACTGAAGCTTTCTTT.